This T cell receptor beta chain was identified during a study of CD8 T cells in Susac syndrome. Random-hexamer reverse transcription was applied to about 0.45 to 1 ug RNA. TCRdb ran MiXCR on the immunoSEQ multiplex PCR reads and lists one entry per CDR3 protein. The sample has about 85,000 distinct CDR3 sequences, 90% to 95% seen once; the top ten hold 0.26%. V was clipped by 6 bases and J by 9 bases; unmatched bases: 6. The CDR3 contains 12 residues. The germline V gene encodes CDR1 SNHLY and CDR2 FYNNEI. This clonotype was detected only once. The chain links TRBV2 to TRBJ1-2, with TRBD1 matching over 8 bases. Sequenced sample: CD8+ T cells from PBMCs. The TCR originated in a human donor in good health. As DNA, the CDR3 is TGTGCCAGCAGAGACAGGGGAACGAGCTACACCTTC. This translates into CASRDRGTSYTF.